This record concerns one T cell receptor (beta chain) sequence. CDR1 SGDLS and CDR2 YYNGEE come from the germline V gene. V lost 0 bases, J lost 7 bases, and 17 bases lay in between. CDR3 length equals 16 residues. Per the original data handling: Reference gene primer amplification gave nucleated cell count estimates. The data were produced by immunoSEQ multiplex PCR, yet TCRdb's version contains in-frame clones alone and is incomplete. Clone size and the V and J calls come from that table; the DNA yielded D and trimming. The table shows about 170,000 clones, with under 90% occurring only once. This record comes from a study of blood T cell repertoires in COVID-19. Turning to the study itself: Spain, Italy and the United States supplied samples that represented acute and convalescent COVID-19. Sample material is recorded as cDNA or gDNA derived from T cells, B-cell-depleted T cells, or PBMCs.

The sample comprised peripheral blood. J is TRBJ2-1 and V is TRBV9, with D perhaps TRBD2 (6 bases). The clonotype comes from a woman aged 80 or older with active or convalescent COVID-19. The CDR3 DNA reads TGTGCCAGCAGCGTAGACGTAACGGGAGTAAGAAATGAGCAGTTCTTC. The encoded protein is CASSVDVTGVRNEQFF. Full variable domain (rest looked up from reference TRBV9 and TRBJ2-1): DSGVTQTPKHLITATGQRVTLRCSPRSGDLSVYWYQQSLDQGLQFLIQYYNGEERAKGNILERFSAQQFPDLHSELNLSSLELGDSALYFCASSVDVTGVRNEQFFGPGTRLTVL.